This TCR beta chain is drawn from a study of shared clonotypes between healthy human individuals. Study-wide background: Plates per donor: three CD4 naive, three CD4 memory, two CD8 naive, one CD8 memory.

The table came from immunoSEQ multiplex PCR; TCRdb's copy has only in-frame clones and leaves some out. Of millions of clones listed, 85% to 95% are singletons. Only Caucasian adults living in Nashville, Tennessee served as donors. Unmatched junction bases numbered 5, after V lost 0 bases and J lost 8 bases. This CDR3 region has 15 residues. The germline V gene has CDR1 SGHRS and CDR2 YFSETQ. Material: naive CD4+ T cells sorted from blood. Subset of the sample: CD45RA+ positively selected. The receptor was isolated from a man younger than 30 in good health. The chain combines TRBV5-1 with TRBJ1-6, with 7 positions matching TRBD1. The CDR3 sequence is CASSLAGQVYSPLHF. The CDR3 DNA follows: TGCGCCAGCAGCTTGGCCGGACAGGTTTATTCACCCCTCCACTTT.